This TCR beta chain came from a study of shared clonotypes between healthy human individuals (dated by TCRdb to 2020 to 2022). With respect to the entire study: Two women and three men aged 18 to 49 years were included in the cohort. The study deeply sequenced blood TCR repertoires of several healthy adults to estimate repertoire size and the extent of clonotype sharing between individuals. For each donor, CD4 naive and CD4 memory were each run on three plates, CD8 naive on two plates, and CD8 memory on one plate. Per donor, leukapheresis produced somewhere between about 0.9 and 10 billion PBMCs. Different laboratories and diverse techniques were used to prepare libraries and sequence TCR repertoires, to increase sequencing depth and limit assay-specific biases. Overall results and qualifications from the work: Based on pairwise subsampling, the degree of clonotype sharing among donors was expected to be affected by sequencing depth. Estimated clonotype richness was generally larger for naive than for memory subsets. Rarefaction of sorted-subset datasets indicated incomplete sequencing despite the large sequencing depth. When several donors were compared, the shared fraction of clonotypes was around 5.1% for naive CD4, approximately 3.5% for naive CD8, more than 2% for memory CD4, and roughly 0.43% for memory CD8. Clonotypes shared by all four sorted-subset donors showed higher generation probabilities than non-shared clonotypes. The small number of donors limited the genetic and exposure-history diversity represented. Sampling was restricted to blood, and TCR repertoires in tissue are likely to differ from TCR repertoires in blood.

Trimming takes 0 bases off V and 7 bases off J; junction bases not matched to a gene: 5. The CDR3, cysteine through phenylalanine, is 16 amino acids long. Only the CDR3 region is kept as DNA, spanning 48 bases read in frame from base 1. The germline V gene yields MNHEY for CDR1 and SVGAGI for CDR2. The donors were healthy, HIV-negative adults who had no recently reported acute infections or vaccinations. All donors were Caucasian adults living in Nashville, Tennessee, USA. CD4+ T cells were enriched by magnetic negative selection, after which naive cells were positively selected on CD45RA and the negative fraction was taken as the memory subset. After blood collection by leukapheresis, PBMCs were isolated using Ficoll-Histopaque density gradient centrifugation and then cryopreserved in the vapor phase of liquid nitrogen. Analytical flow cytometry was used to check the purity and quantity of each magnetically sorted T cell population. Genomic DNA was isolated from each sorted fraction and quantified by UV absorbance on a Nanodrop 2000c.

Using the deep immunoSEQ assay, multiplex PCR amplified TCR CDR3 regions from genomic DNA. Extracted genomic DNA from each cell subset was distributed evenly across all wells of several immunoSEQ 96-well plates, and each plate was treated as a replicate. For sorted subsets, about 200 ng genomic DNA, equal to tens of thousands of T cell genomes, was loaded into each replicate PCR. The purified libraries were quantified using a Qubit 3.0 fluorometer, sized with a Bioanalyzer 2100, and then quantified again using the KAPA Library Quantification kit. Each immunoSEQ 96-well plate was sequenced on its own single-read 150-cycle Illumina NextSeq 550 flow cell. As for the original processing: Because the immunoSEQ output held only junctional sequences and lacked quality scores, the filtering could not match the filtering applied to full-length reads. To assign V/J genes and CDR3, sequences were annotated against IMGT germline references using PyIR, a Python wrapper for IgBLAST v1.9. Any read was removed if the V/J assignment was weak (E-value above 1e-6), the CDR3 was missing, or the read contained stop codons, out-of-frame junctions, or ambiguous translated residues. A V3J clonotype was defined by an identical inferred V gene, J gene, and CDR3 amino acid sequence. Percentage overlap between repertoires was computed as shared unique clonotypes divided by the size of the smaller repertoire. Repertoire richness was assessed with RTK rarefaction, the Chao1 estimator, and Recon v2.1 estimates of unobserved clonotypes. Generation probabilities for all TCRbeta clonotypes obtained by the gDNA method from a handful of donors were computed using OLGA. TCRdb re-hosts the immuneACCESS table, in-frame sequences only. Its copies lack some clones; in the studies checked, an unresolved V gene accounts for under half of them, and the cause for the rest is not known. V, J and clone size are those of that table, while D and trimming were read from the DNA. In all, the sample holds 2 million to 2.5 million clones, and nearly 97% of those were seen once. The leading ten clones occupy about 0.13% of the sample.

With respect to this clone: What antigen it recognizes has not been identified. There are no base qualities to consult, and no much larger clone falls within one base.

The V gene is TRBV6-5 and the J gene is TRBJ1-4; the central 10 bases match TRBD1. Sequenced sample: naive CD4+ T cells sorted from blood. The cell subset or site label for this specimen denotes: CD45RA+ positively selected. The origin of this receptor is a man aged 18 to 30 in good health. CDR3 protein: CASSYSGGTGVEKLFF. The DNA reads TGTGCCAGCAGTTACTCGGGCGGGACAGGGGTTGAAAAACTGTTTTTT.